Sequencing of this T cell receptor (beta chain) was carried out in a study of T cell responses to AZD1222 COVID-19 vaccine. Study-wide points: Possibly, clonal diversity was underestimated; donors were largely white British and included more females. At study baseline, merely more than 5 AZD1222 recipients were seropositive. Scientists sampled the repertoires only once the peak T cell response had passed.

This CDR3 has 14 residues. Germline V gene data show CDR1 as ENHRY and CDR2 as SYGVKD. Trimming removed 5 bases from V and 8 bases from J, with 13 bases in between. The data were produced by immunoSEQ multiplex PCR, yet TCRdb's version contains in-frame clones alone and is incomplete. The sample has around 140,000 clones; around 90% are singletons. To note about this clone: What it recognizes is unknown.

This TCR came from an adult who received the AZD1222 COVID-19 vaccine. The chain couples TRBV10-3 to TRBJ1-6; D unclear. Sequencing used peripheral blood, obtained 28 days after the second AZD1222 dose. The CDR3 DNA follows: TGTGCCATCAGTACCGGGTTTAGAGATTCACCCCTCCACTTT. It encodes CAISTGFRDSPLHF.